This T cell receptor (beta chain) was sequenced for a study of naive and memory T cell subsets. Findings and limits, study-wide: Naive and memory repertoire findings lacked a ground truth for validation. Especially in CD8 cells, naive repertoires contained a few larger clonotypes, possibly CD45RA-re-expressing memory cells. TCR abundance followed a power law differing between naive and memory subsets.

From the second PCR step, alpha and beta chains were amplified apart. V was pared by 4 bases and J by 4 bases, with 9 bases between. Germline CDR1 and CDR2: SGHRS and YFSETQ. The CDR3 has 13 amino acids. Two oligonucleotides, mixed equimolar, formed the beta constant-region primer covering TRBC1 and TRBC2. Nested alpha and beta constant-region primers with the SP2 primer drove four PCR rounds on ligated cDNA. Using its own MiXCR run on the UMI-ligation and nested PCR reads, TCRdb lists one record per CDR3 protein. Here the sample spans around 83,000 distinct CDR3 sequences, 11% being singletons. A note on this clonotype: The antigen is unknown.

This chain uses TRBV5-1 with TRBJ2-1, with D hard to call. The sample was naive CD4+ T cells from blood. The origin of this receptor is a human donor in good health. CDR3 DNA sequence: TGCGCCAGCAGCGAACCAGGTTACAATGAGCAGTTCTTC. Residues: CASSEPGYNEQFF.